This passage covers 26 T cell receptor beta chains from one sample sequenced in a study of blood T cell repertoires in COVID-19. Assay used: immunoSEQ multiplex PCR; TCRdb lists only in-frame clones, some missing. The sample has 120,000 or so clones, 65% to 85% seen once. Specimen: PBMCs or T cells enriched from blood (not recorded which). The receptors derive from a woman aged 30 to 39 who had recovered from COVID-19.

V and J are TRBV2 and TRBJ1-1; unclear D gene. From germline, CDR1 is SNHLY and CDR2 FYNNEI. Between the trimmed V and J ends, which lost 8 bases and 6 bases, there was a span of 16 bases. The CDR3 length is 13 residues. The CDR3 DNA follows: TGTGCCAGCGCCGGGAATCTGGCGGCTGAAGCTTTCTTT. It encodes CASAGNLAAEAFF.

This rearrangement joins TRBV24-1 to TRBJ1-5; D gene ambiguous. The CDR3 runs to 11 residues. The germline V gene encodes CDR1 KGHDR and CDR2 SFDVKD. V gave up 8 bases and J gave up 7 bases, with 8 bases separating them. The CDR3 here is CATTRVQPQHF. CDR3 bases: TGTGCCACCACCCGAGTACAGCCCCAGCATTTT.

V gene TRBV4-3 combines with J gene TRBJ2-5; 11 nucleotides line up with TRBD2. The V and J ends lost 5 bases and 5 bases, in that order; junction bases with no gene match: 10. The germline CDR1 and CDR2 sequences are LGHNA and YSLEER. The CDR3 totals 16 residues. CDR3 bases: TGCGCCAGCAGCATGCTAGCGGGAGGATTCGGGGAGACCCAGTACTTC. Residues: CASSMLAGGFGETQYF.

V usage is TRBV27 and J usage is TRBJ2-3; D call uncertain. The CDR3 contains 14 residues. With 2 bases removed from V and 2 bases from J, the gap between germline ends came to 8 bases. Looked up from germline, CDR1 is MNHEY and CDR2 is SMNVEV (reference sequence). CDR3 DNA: TGTGCCAGCAGTTTAGGGTGGGCCACAGATACGCAGTATTTT. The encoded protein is CASSLGWATDTQYF.

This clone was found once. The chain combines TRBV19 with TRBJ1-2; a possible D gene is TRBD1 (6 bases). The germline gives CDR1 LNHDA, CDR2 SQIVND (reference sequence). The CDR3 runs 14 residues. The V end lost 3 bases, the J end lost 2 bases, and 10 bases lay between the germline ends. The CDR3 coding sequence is TGTGCCAGTAGTATGTCGACAGGAAACTATGGCTACACCTTC. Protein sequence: CASSMSTGNYGYTF. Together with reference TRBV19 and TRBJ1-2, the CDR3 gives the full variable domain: DGGITQSPKYLFRKEGQNVTLSCEQNLNHDAMYWYRQDPGQGLRLIYYSQIVNDFQKGDIAEGYSVSREKKESFPLTVTSAQKNPTAFYLCASSMSTGNYGYTFGSGTRLTVV.

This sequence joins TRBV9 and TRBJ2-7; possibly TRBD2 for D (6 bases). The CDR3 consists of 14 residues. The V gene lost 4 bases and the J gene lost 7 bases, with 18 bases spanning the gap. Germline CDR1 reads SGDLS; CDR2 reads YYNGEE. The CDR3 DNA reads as TGTGCCAGCAGCCGGGCACTAGCTTCGTCTGAGCAGTACTTC. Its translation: CASSRALASSEQYF.

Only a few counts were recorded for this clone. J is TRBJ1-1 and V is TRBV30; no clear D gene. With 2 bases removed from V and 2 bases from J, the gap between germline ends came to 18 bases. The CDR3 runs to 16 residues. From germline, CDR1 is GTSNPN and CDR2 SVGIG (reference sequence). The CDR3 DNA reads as TGTGCCTGGAGTAGGAGGCTACCATTTTCTAACACTGAAGCTTTCTTT. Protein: CAWSRRLPFSNTEAFF.

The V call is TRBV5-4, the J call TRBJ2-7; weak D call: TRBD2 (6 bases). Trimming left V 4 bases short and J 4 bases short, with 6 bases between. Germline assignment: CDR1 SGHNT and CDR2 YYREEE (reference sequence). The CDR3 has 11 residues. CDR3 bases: TGTGCCAGCAGCGGGGGGTACGAGCAGTACTTC. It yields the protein CASSGGYEQYF.

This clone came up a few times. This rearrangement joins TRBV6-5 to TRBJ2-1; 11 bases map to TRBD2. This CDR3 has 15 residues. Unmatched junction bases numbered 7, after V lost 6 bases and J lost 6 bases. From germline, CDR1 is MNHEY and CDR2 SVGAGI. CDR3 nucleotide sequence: TGTGCCAGCAGACTAGGGACTAGCGGAGTCAATGAGCAGTTCTTC. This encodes CASRLGTSGVNEQFF.

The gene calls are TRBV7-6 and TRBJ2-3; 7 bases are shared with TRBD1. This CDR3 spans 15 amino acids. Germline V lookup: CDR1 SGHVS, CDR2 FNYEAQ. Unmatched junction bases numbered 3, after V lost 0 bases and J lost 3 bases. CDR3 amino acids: CASSLAPTGTDTQYF. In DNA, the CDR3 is TGTGCCAGCAGCTTAGCCCCGACAGGGACAGATACGCAGTATTTT.

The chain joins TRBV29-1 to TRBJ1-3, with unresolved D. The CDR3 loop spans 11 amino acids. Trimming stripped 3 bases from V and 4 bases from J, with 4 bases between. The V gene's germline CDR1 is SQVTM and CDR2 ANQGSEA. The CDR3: CSVDQGNTIYF. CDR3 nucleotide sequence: TGCAGCGTTGACCAGGGAAACACCATATATTTT.

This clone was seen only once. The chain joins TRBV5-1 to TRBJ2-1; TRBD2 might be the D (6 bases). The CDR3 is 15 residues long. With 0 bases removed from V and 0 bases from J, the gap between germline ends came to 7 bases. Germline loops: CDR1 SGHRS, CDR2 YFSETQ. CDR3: CASSLDGSSYNEQFF. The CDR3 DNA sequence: TGCGCCAGCAGCTTGGACGGGAGCTCCTACAATGAGCAGTTCTTC.

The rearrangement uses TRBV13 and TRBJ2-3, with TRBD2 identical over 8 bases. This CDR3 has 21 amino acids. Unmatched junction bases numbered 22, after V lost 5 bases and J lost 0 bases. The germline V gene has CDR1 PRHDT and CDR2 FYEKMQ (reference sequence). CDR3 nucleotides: TGTGCCAGCAGCCCGACCCCAGGCGGGACTAGTGACTACCTTAGCACAGATACGCAGTATTTT. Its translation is CASSPTPGGTSDYLSTDTQYF.

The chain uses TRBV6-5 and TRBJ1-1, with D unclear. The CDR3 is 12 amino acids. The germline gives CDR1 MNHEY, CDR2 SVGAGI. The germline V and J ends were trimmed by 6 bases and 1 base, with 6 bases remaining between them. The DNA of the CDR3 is TGTGCCAGCAGCTCCGGGAACACTGAAGCTTTCTTT. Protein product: CASSSGNTEAFF.

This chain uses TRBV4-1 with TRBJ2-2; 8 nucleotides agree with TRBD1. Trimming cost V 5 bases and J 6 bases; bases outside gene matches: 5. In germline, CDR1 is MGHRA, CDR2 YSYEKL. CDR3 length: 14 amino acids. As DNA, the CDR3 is TGCGCCAGCAGCGCCCGGACAGGGTCCGGGGAGCTGTTTTTT. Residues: CASSARTGSGELFF.

In DNA, the CDR3 is TGTGCCTGGAGTTCCGACAGCCTAAGGAAGGCCAACGTCCTGACTTTC. It codes for CAWSSDSLRKANVLTF. This chain joins TRBV30 and TRBJ2-6; a weak D match, TRBD1 (5 bases). The CDR3 spans 16 residues. Germline-derived CDR1 and CDR2 are GTSNPN and SVGIG (reference sequence). V was clipped by 2 bases and J by 6 bases, with 17 bases between them.

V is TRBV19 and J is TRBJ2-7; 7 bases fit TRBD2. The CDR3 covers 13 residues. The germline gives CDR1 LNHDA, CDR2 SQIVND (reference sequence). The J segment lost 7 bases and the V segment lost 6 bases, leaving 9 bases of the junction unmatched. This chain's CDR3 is CASSLRETREQYF. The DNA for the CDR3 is TGTGCCAGTAGCCTGCGGGAGACAAGGGAGCAGTACTTC.

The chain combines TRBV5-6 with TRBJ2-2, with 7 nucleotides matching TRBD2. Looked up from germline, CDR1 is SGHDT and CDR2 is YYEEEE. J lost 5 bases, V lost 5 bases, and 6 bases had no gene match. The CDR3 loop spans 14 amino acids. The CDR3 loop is CASRRGRGTGELFF. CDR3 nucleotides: TGTGCCAGCAGGCGAGGGCGGGGGACCGGGGAGCTGTTTTTT.

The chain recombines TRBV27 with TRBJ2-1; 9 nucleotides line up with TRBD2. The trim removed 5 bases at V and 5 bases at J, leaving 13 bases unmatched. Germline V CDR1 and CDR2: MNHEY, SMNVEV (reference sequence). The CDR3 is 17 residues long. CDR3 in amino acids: CASSQSKPGLANNEQFF. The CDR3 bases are TGTGCCAGCAGTCAATCGAAACCGGGACTAGCCAACAATGAGCAGTTCTTC.

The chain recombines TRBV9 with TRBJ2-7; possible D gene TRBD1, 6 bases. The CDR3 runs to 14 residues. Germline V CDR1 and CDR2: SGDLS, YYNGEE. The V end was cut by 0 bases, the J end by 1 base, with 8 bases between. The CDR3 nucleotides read TGTGCCAGCAGCGTAGAGACAGGATCCTACGAGCAGTACTTC. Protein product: CASSVETGSYEQYF. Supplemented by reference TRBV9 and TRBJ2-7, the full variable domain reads DSGVTQTPKHLITATGQRVTLRCSPRSGDLSVYWYQQSLDQGLQFLIQYYNGEERAKGNILERFSAQQFPDLHSELNLSSLELGDSALYFCASSVETGSYEQYFGPGTRLTVT.

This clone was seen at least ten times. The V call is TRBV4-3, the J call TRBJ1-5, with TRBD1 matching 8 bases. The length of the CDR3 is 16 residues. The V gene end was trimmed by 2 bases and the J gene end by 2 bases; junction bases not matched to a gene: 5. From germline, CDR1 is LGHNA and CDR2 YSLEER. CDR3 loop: CASSQTQGVGNQPQHF. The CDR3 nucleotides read TGCGCCAGCAGCCAAACACAGGGGGTGGGCAATCAGCCCCAGCATTTT.

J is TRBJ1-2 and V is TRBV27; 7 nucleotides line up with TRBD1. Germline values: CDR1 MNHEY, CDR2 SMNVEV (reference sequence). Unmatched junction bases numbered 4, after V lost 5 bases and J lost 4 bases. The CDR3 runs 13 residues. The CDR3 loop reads CASSPRTGYGYTF. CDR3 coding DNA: TGTGCCAGCAGTCCCCGGACAGGCTATGGCTACACCTTC.

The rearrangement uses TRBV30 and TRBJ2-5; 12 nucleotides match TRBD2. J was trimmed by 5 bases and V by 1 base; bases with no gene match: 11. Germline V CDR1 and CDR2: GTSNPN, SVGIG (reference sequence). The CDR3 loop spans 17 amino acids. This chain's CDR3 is CAWSAGLAGGPRETQYF. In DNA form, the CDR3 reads TGTGCCTGGAGTGCCGGGCTAGCGGGAGGGCCGCGGGAGACCCAGTACTTC. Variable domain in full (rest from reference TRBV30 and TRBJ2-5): SQTIHQWPATLVQPVGSPLSLECTVEGTSNPNLYWYRQAAGRGLQLLFYSVGIGQISSEVPQNLSASRPQDRQFILSSKKLLLSDSGFYLCAWSAGLAGGPRETQYFGPGTRLLVL.

The CDR3 sequence is CASSPPGLARHEQYF. CDR3 nucleotide sequence: TGTGCCAGCAGTCCTCCGGGACTAGCTCGCCACGAGCAGTACTTC. The gene calls are TRBV28 and TRBJ2-7; 9 nucleotides agree with TRBD2. Germline V CDR1 and CDR2: MDHEN, SYDVKM. This CDR3 region has 15 residues. V lost 5 bases to trimming and J lost 5 bases; unmatched junction nucleotides: 10.

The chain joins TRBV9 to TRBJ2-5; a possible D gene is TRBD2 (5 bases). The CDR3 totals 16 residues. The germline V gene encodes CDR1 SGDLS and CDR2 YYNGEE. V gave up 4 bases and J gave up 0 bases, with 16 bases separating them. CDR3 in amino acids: CASSPGIARHQETQYF. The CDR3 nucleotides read TGTGCCAGCAGCCCCGGGATAGCGCGTCACCAAGAGACCCAGTACTTC.

The CDR3 DNA reads TGTGCCAGCAGCTTCTACAGGGGGGCGGACACTGAAGCTTTCTTT. Protein sequence: CASSFYRGADTEAFF. V gene TRBV13 combines with J gene TRBJ1-1, with TRBD1 identical over 8 bases. The CDR3 consists of 15 residues. V trimming: 3 bases; J trimming: 3 bases; junction bases outside the gene matches: 6. From germline, CDR1 is PRHDT and CDR2 FYEKMQ (reference sequence).